This T cell receptor (beta chain) was captured in a study of cytomegalovirus exposure and HLA in healthy donors. Germline V gene lookup returns CDR1 GTSNPN and CDR2 SVGIG (reference sequence). Trimming shortened V by 5 bases and J by 1 base, and 23 bases separated the two germline ends. The CDR3 is 17 residues long. PCR primers comprised 60 Vbeta and 13 Jbeta primers. Assay used: immunoSEQ multiplex PCR; TCRdb lists only in-frame clones, some missing. This table holds approximately 190,000 clones, 75% to 90% found once. General study results and limits: The availability of immune exposure information extended only to CMV serostatus.

Regarding this clone: The antigen remains unidentified.

This receptor was taken from a boy under 10 years old in good health and CMV-seronegative. Specimen: PBMCs. The chain couples TRBV30 to TRBJ1-1; TRBD1 might be the D (5 bases). The CDR3 DNA sequence: TGTGCCTGGTCCGACAGCGGGGCGCGGAGTTGGAACACTGAAGCTTTCTTT. Amino acid sequence: CAWSDSGARSWNTEAFF.